This T cell receptor (beta chain) was documented in a study of T cells after posttransplantation cyclophosphamide. The study, taken as a whole, reports: Skin or GI-infiltrating T cells shared few TRB sequences with blood.

The CDR3 contains 13 residues. Germline CDR1 reads GTSNPN; CDR2 reads SVGIG (reference sequence). Trimming removed 0 bases from V and 12 bases from J; junction bases left unmatched: 6. A marrow graft followed busulfan-fludarabine conditioning, with cyclophosphamide on days +3 and +4. Only in-frame clones appear in the TCRdb table, and some are missing; sequencing was by immunoSEQ multiplex PCR. The data show more than 6,500 clones, around 90% seen once. To note about this clone: The antigen is not known.

This sequence originates from a female patient between 50 and 60 years old who received an allogeneic stem cell transplant from a related donor, was CMV-positive, and had no GVHD. Some T cells may possibly be graft donor cells. The chain employs TRBV30 and TRBJ1-5, with 9 bases fitting TRBD1. The starting material was PBMCs, obtained roughly 1,400 days after allogeneic stem cell transplant with posttransplant cyclophosphamide. CDR3 in amino acids: CAWSVRDRDSQHF. Here the CDR3 DNA reads TGTGCCTGGAGTGTACGGGACAGGGACAGCCAGCATTTT. Full variable domain (remainder filled in from reference TRBV30 and TRBJ1-5): SQTIHQWPATLVQPVGSPLSLECTVEGTSNPNLYWYRQAAGRGLQLLFYSVGIGQISSEVPQNLSASRPQDRQFILSSKKLLLSDSGFYLCAWSVRDRDSQHFGDGTRLSIL.